The 16 T cell receptor beta chains below all came from one sample that was sequenced in a study of blood T cell repertoires in COVID-19. The protocol was immunoSEQ multiplex PCR, while the TCRdb copy is restricted to in-frame clones and leaves out a portion. The sample lists approximately 150,000 clones; around nine tenths were seen once. The sample comprised peripheral blood. Source of these receptors: a woman aged 55 to 70 with acute or convalescent COVID-19.

The gene calls are TRBV19 and TRBJ2-7; TRBD1 is a possible D gene (6 bases). There are 19 residues in the CDR3. V was cut by 3 bases and J by 3 bases, with 27 bases left in between. The V gene's germline CDR1 is LNHDA and CDR2 SQIVND (reference sequence). The CDR3 DNA reads as TGTGCCAGTAGTATCGGGGATCCCAGGACAGTATGGGAAGGCTACGAGCAGTACTTC. This codes for CASSIGDPRTVWEGYEQYF.

This sequence joins TRBV24-1 and TRBJ2-5, with 10 bases matching TRBD2. CDR3 size: 15 residues. The germline gives CDR1 KGHDR, CDR2 SFDVKD. The V segment lost 4 bases and the J segment 5 bases; nucleotides outside the gene matches: 6. The CDR3 protein is CATSDQSGGAETQYF. CDR3 DNA: TGTGCCACCAGTGACCAGAGCGGGGGGGCCGAGACCCAGTACTTC.

The V gene is TRBV19, the J gene TRBJ2-1; the D gene is possibly TRBD2 (5 bases). Trimming removed 3 bases from V and 4 bases from J, with 10 bases in between. The CDR3 consists of 14 residues. Germline CDR1 LNHDA, CDR2 SQIVND (reference sequence). The CDR3 DNA reads as TGTGCCAGTAGTATTGTCCGGGGATACAATGAGCAGTTCTTC. Amino acid sequence: CASSIVRGYNEQFF.

The chain joins TRBV5-6 to TRBJ1-5, with 9 bases matching TRBD1. Germline loops: CDR1 SGHDT, CDR2 YYEEEE. This CDR3 has 14 residues. J gave up 5 bases and V 2 bases, and 2 bases lay outside the gene matches. The CDR3 spells CASSFGQGHQPQHF. CDR3 in DNA: TGTGCCAGCAGCTTCGGACAGGGGCATCAGCCCCAGCATTTT.

The rearrangement links TRBV12-5 to TRBJ2-1; 14 bases line up with TRBD2. CDR1 LGHNT and CDR2 FRNRAP come from the germline V gene. This CDR3 is built from 19 residues. Unmatched junction bases numbered 5, after V lost 1 base and J lost 0 bases. DNA for the CDR3: TGTGCTAGTGGTTTGGAGTGGACTAGCGGGGGGAGCTCCTACAATGAGCAGTTCTTC. Its protein is CASGLEWTSGGSSYNEQFF.

V and J are TRBV28 and TRBJ1-4; D is possibly TRBD1 (5 bases). The CDR3 is made up of 14 amino acids. Germline V CDR1 and CDR2: MDHEN, SYDVKM. Trimming cost V 2 bases and J 3 bases, with 7 bases left between them. The CDR3 region has the DNA TGTGCCAGCAGTTTAGGGGGGTCTAATGAAAAACTGTTTTTT. Translating it yields CASSLGGSNEKLFF. The variable domain in full, with the rest retrieved from reference TRBV28 and TRBJ1-4, is DVKVTQSSRYLVKRTGEKVFLECVQDMDHENMFWYRQDPGLGLRLIYFSYDVKMKEKGDIPEGYSVSREKKERFSLILESASTNQTSMYLCASSLGGSNEKLFFGSGTQLSVL.

Regarding this clone: A read error may produce the germline difference seen at one junction end. The chain employs TRBV7-2 and TRBJ2-3; D is possibly TRBD2 (5 bases). Germline assignment: CDR1 SGHTA and CDR2 FQGNSA. CDR3 length: 13 residues. The CDR3 DNA is TGTGCCAGCAGCCTGGAGCGGTCTTGGGGATGGGAGTTT. Its protein product is CASSLERSWGWEF.

J is TRBJ1-4 and V is TRBV18, with a possible D match to TRBD1 (5 bases). Germline V gene data show CDR1 as KGHSH and CDR2 as LQKENI. CDR3 length: 14 residues. Between the trimmed V and J ends, which lost 6 bases and 8 bases, there was a span of 16 bases. The CDR3 sequence is CASSQGRVREKLFF. CDR3 DNA: TGTGCCAGCTCTCAGGGCCGGGTTCGGGAAAAACTGTTTTTT.

The sample holds one count of this clone. This rearrangement joins TRBV4-2 to TRBJ1-1, with D hard to call. V lost 1 base to trimming and J lost 1 base, with 13 bases between them. Germline V CDR1 and CDR2: LGHNA, YNFKEQ. The CDR3 totals 16 residues. The CDR3 coding sequence is TGTGCCAGCAGCCAAGTTTTTACAGAAAAGAACACTGAAGCTTTCTTT. Its translation is CASSQVFTEKNTEAFF.

J is TRBJ2-7 and V is TRBV3-1 (or the pseudogene TRBV3-2); perhaps TRBD1 as D (6 bases). The V gene's germline CDR1 is LGHDT and CDR2 YNNKEL (reference sequence). Trimming removed 6 bases at V and 6 bases at J, with 15 bases between. The CDR3 has 13 residues. This chain's CDR3 is CASSGQSGGEQYF. The CDR3 DNA sequence: TGTGCCAGCAGTGGACAGTCAGGAGGCGAGCAGTACTTC.

The gene calls are TRBV9 and TRBJ2-5; maybe TRBD2 (7 bases). The CDR3 totals 14 residues. The germline CDR1 and CDR2 sequences are SGDLS and YYNGEE. V dropped 3 bases and J dropped 5 bases, with 14 bases sitting between them. In DNA form, the CDR3 reads TGTGCCAGCAGCGAGGGGGGGGCCGTTGAGACCCAGTACTTC. Translation: CASSEGGAVETQYF.

The rearrangement joins TRBV7-2 to TRBJ1-1, with D tentatively TRBD1 (5 bases). The germline CDR1 and CDR2 sequences are SGHTA and FQGNSA. The CDR3 sequence is 15 residues long. Trimming cost V 2 bases and J 0 bases, with 10 bases left between them. The CDR3 sequence is CASSLQGGMNTEAFF. CDR3 DNA: TGTGCCAGCAGCTTACAGGGCGGGATGAACACTGAAGCTTTCTTT. The full variable domain, completed using reference TRBV7-2 and TRBJ1-1, is GAGVSQSPSNKVTEKGKDVELRCDPISGHTALYWYRQSLGQGLEFLIYFQGNSAPDKSGLPSDRFSAERTGGSVSTLTIQRTQQEDSAVYLCASSLQGGMNTEAFFGQGTRLTVV.

The chain is built from TRBV6-5 and TRBJ1-2; TRBD1 matches 7 bases. Losses at the gene ends were 6 bases for V and 3 bases for J; bases not matched to a gene: 4. The germline V gene has CDR1 MNHEY and CDR2 SVGAGI. The CDR3 sequence is 13 residues long. As DNA, the CDR3 is TGTGCCAGCAGGACAACAGGGGACTATGGCTACACCTTC. This codes for CASRTTGDYGYTF.

V gene TRBV6-5 combines with J gene TRBJ1-4; D gene uncertain. This CDR3 contains 15 residues. CDR1 is MNHEY and CDR2 is SVGAGI in the germline V gene. The V end lost 7 bases, the J end lost 7 bases, and 19 bases lay between the germline ends. The DNA of the CDR3 is TGTGCCAGCAACCCCGGGGTCTTGGACGGTGAAAAACTGTTTTTT. Its protein product is CASNPGVLDGEKLFF.

The rearrangement links TRBV28 to TRBJ1-1; D possibly corresponds to TRBD1 (6 bases). Germline V CDR1 and CDR2: MDHEN, SYDVKM. Trimming shortened V by 6 bases and J by 0 bases, and 14 bases separated the two germline ends. The CDR3 sequence is 15 residues long. The CDR3 region has the DNA TGTGCCAGCAGCTCCCTACAGGGAATGAACACTGAAGCTTTCTTT. This translates into CASSSLQGMNTEAFF.

The chain employs TRBV4-2 and TRBJ1-2, with D unclear. The germline gives CDR1 LGHNA, CDR2 YNFKEQ. The CDR3 covers 15 residues. The V and J ends lost 0 bases and 4 bases respectively, with 12 bases between them. The DNA for the CDR3 is TGTGCCAGCAGCCAAGATCTGAGAACTCCCTATGGCTACACCTTC. It is translated as CASSQDLRTPYGYTF.